These 22 T cell receptor beta chains were all obtained from the same sample, sequenced in a study of CD8 T cells in ankylosing spondylitis. TCRdb passed the 5' RACE reads through MiXCR, listing each CDR3 protein once. The sample contains approximately 240,000 distinct CDR3 sequences, roughly 10% of which appear only once. Input material: blood, either unsorted or a sorted T cell fraction (not recorded which). The receptors come from a male donor with ankylosing spondylitis or in good health (not recorded which).

This clonotype appeared once. The chain carries TRBV27 and TRBJ1-6, with 10 positions matching TRBD1. Germline CDR1 is MNHEY and CDR2 is SMNVEV (reference sequence). J gave up 2 bases and V 5 bases, and 6 bases lay outside the gene matches. The CDR3 length is 17 residues. This CDR3 reads CASSLGQGVAYNSPLHF. CDR3 DNA: TGTGCCAGCAGTCTCGGACAGGGGGTAGCCTATAATTCACCCCTCCACTTT.

The J gene is TRBJ1-1, the V gene TRBV30; the D gene is possibly TRBD1 (5 bases). There are 13 residues in the CDR3. CDR1 GTSNPN and CDR2 SVGIG come from the germline V gene (reference sequence). V lost 4 bases to trimming and J lost 4 bases, with 13 bases between them. CDR3 coding DNA: TGTGCCTGGATAATCGGGGCGGTCACTGAAGCTTTCTTT. Translated, it gives CAWIIGAVTEAFF.

This clonotype was seen many times. The rearrangement links TRBV6-2 or TRBV6-3 to TRBJ1-1, with 8 bases lining up with TRBD1. Germline lookup yields CDR1 MNHEY and CDR2 SVGEGT. The length of the CDR3 is 14 residues. V trimming: 6 bases; J trimming: 1 base; junction bases outside the gene matches: 4. The CDR3 DNA reads TGTGCCAGCAGACTGGACAGGGCGAACACTGAAGCTTTCTTT. This gives the protein CASRLDRANTEAFF.

This clonotype came up many times. The chain couples TRBV3-1 to TRBJ2-1; D not resolved. Germline CDR1 LGHDT, CDR2 YNNKEL (reference sequence). CDR3 size: 12 residues. Trimming removed 0 bases at V and 9 bases at J, with 6 bases between. CDR3 sequence reads: CASSQEIGEQFF. DNA of the CDR3: TGTGCCAGCAGCCAAGAGATCGGTGAGCAGTTCTTC.

The V gene is TRBV2, the J gene TRBJ1-4, with 7 bases fitting TRBD1. With V trimmed by 6 bases and J by 7 bases, 2 bases remained unmatched. Germline assignment: CDR1 SNHLY and CDR2 FYNNEI. The CDR3 has 12 residues. CDR3 loop: CASSDRVEKLFF. CDR3 DNA sequence: TGTGCCAGCAGCGACAGGGTTGAAAAACTGTTTTTT.

The chain carries TRBV20-1 and TRBJ2-3; 11 bases fit TRBD2. V lost 3 bases and J lost 0; bases outside the gene matches: 11. In germline, CDR1 is DFQATT, CDR2 SNEGSKA (reference sequence). The CDR3 length is 18 residues. CDR3 bases: TGCAGTGCTAGTGGGGCGCGGGTAGCGGGAGGGAGCACAGATACGCAGTATTTT. It translates to CSASGARVAGGSTDTQYF.

This clonotype was seen repeatedly, ten times or more. The chain joins TRBV20-1 to TRBJ1-2; no definite D call. V lost 5 bases and J lost 8, with 18 bases in between. There are 13 residues in the CDR3. Per germline, CDR1 DFQATT and CDR2 SNEGSKA (reference sequence). This chain's CDR3 is CSAPVWDLEGYTF. The CDR3, as DNA: TGCAGTGCTCCCGTTTGGGATCTCGAAGGCTACACCTTC.

Ten or more counts support this clonotype. V usage is TRBV5-6 and J usage is TRBJ2-5; possible D gene TRBD1, 5 bases. The length of the CDR3 is 14 residues. The ends were cut back, 0 bases at V and 1 base at J, with 7 bases in the middle. Germline V lookup: CDR1 SGHDT, CDR2 YYEEEE. In DNA, the CDR3 is TGTGCCAGCAGCTTGGCCGACAGCCAAGAGACCCAGTACTTC. As protein: CASSLADSQETQYF. The complete variable domain, with remaining parts taken from reference TRBV5-6 and TRBJ2-5, reads DAGVTQSPTHLIKTRGQQVTLRCSPKSGHDTVSWYQQALGQGPQFIFQYYEEEERQRGNFPDRFSGHQFPNYSSELNVNALLLGDSALYLCASSLADSQETQYFGPGTRLLVL.

This clonotype was picked up a small number of times. The rearrangement uses TRBV28 and TRBJ1-6; 7 positions match TRBD1. Germline V gives CDR1 MDHEN, CDR2 SYDVKM. There are 16 residues in the CDR3. J gave up 10 bases and V 6 bases, and 15 bases lay outside the gene matches. CDR3 in amino acids: CASSSGQPTRSSPLHF. CDR3 coding DNA: TGTGCCAGCAGCTCGGGACAGCCTACCCGTAGCTCACCCCTCCACTTT.

This clonotype showed up many times. The rearrangement uses TRBV10-3 and TRBJ1-1; D uncertain. Germline assignment: CDR1 ENHRY and CDR2 SYGVKD. This CDR3 contains 15 residues. Trimming took off 0 bases at V and 2 bases at J, with 10 bases between the two ends. Here the CDR3 DNA reads TGTGCCATCAGTGAGTCCGGGCGTAGAAACACTGAAGCTTTCTTT. Translation gives CAISESGRRNTEAFF.

The chain couples TRBV12-3 or TRBV12-4 to TRBJ1-1; D is perhaps TRBD1 (5 bases). V was shortened by 3 bases and J by 5 bases, with 10 bases between the two germline ends. The CDR3 spans 13 residues. The CDR3 nucleotides are TGTGCCAGCAGTTTTGACAGAGGTACTGAAGCTTTCTTT. Its protein is CASSFDRGTEAFF.

At least ten counts were recorded for this clonotype. The V and J genes are TRBV4-2 and TRBJ1-2, with TRBD1 matching over 11 bases. Germline V gene lookup returns CDR1 LGHNA and CDR2 YNFKEQ. The CDR3 has 15 amino acids. J gave up 4 bases and V 2 bases, and 3 bases lay outside the gene matches. This CDR3 reads CASSQRTGGIYGYTF. CDR3 coding DNA: TGTGCCAGCAGCCAAAGGACAGGGGGCATCTATGGCTACACCTTC.

This clonotype showed up many times. CDR3 loop: CASSPGQGAVYGYTF. CDR3 DNA sequence: TGCGCCAGCAGCCCAGGACAGGGGGCAGTTTATGGCTACACCTTC. The rearrangement uses TRBV5-1 and TRBJ1-2, with 11 bases matching TRBD1. From germline, CDR1 is SGHRS and CDR2 YFSETQ. V shed 4 bases, J shed 5 bases, and the junction held 7 bases outside the gene matches. The CDR3 has 15 amino acids.

This clonotype has a count of ten or more. The V gene is TRBV3-1, the J gene TRBJ1-1; no clear D gene. CDR1 and CDR2 from the germline V gene are LGHDT and YNNKEL (reference sequence). Trimming removed 4 bases from V and 2 bases from J, with 11 bases in between. The CDR3 runs 14 residues. The CDR3 sequence is CASSPSLGNTEAFF. The CDR3 nucleotides read TGTGCCAGCAGCCCAAGTCTTGGCAACACTGAAGCTTTCTTT.

This clonotype was seen repeatedly, ten times or more. The V and J genes are TRBV20-1 and TRBJ2-5; D might be TRBD2 (6 bases). There are 13 residues in the CDR3. From germline, CDR1 is DFQATT and CDR2 SNEGSKA (reference sequence). V was cut by 3 bases and J by 2 bases, with 10 bases left in between. CDR3 amino acids: CSARSGGQETQYF. DNA for the CDR3: TGCAGTGCTAGGAGCGGAGGGCAAGAGACCCAGTACTTC.

A remark on this clonotype: This sequence may be a read error, since a much larger clone differs from it by one base. This rearrangement joins TRBV20-1 to TRBJ2-1; D gene ambiguous. CDR1 DFQATT and CDR2 SNEGSKA come from the germline V gene (reference sequence). The CDR3 length is 14 residues. Trimming removed 5 bases at V and 6 bases at J, with 17 bases between. The CDR3 nucleotides read TGCAGTGCTCGTGGTCAACGTAGCTGCAATGAGCAGTTCTTC. It translates to CSARGQRSCNEQFF.

The chain uses TRBV3-1 and TRBJ2-3; D uncertain. Germline V gene sequence: CDR1 LGHDT, CDR2 YNNKEL (reference sequence). This CDR3 has 14 residues. Trimming took 0 bases from V and 4 from J, leaving 8 bases between them. In DNA, the CDR3 is TGTGCCAGCAGCCAAGATGTGTACCCAGATACGCAGTATTTT. It translates to CASSQDVYPDTQYF.

This clonotype showed up many times. V and J are TRBV9 and TRBJ2-7; a weak D match, TRBD2 (8 bases). The V gene lost 4 bases and the J gene lost 5 bases, with 25 bases spanning the gap. Germline V gene data show CDR1 as SGDLS and CDR2 as YYNGEE. This CDR3 is 17 amino acids long. The CDR3 here is CASSQGGSGTGLDEQYF. The DNA of the CDR3 is TGTGCCAGCAGCCAGGGGGGTAGCGGGACGGGTTTGGACGAGCAGTACTTC.

Points on this clonotype: A read error may be the cause here, since a much bigger clone is one base away. The chain is built from TRBV29-1 and TRBJ1-1; D unresolved. This CDR3 spans 12 amino acids. Germline CDR1 SQVTM, CDR2 ANQGSEA. The CDR3 bases are TGCGGCGTCGCAGGTGATAACACTGAAGCTTTCTTT. This codes for CGVAGDNTEAFF.

This clonotype was detected many times. The chain recombines TRBV6-5 with TRBJ2-3; no clear D gene. This CDR3 has 13 amino acids. Trimming shortened V by 2 bases and J by 2 bases, and 5 bases separated the two germline ends. CDR1 MNHEY and CDR2 SVGAGI come from the germline V gene. The CDR3 region has the DNA TGTGCCAGCAGTTACGGGTTCACAGATACGCAGTATTTT. This sequence encodes CASSYGFTDTQYF.

The chain combines TRBV10-3 with TRBJ1-3; tentatively, D is TRBD1 (6 bases). Trimming shortened V by 5 bases and J by 4 bases, and 12 bases separated the two germline ends. The CDR3 extends over 14 amino acids. Germline CDR1 and CDR2: ENHRY and SYGVKD. The CDR3 bases are TGTGCCATCAGTCCACAGGGAATCGGAAACACCATATATTTT. Encoded protein: CAISPQGIGNTIYF.

In its sample, this clonotype was seen many times. This chain joins TRBV12-3 or TRBV12-4 and TRBJ1-1; D not resolved. The CDR3 is 13 residues long. Trimming shortened V by 8 bases and J by 2 bases, and 12 bases separated the two germline ends. The CDR3 coding sequence is TGTGCCAGCTCGGTACGGGGAAACACTGAAGCTTTCTTT. Residues: CASSVRGNTEAFF.